Below are 3 T cell receptor beta chains sequenced from a single sample in a study of blood T cell repertoires in COVID-19. Repertoires were generated with immunoSEQ multiplex PCR, while TCRdb's copy carries only in-frame clones and drops some. The sample records 110,000 to 150,000 clones, around 83% being singletons. Sequenced material: PBMCs or T cells enriched from blood (not recorded which). The receptors were gathered from a man in his fifties who had recovered from COVID-19.

The CDR3 spells CASNLGQNKATNEKLFF. The CDR3 DNA reads as TGTGCCAGCAACTTGGGACAGAACAAGGCAACTAATGAAAAACTGTTTTTT. The V and J genes are TRBV28 and TRBJ1-4; 7 bases fit TRBD1. V trimming: 7 bases; J trimming: 0 bases; junction bases outside the gene matches: 11. Germline assignment: CDR1 MDHEN and CDR2 SYDVKM. This CDR3 contains 17 residues.

The chain combines TRBV6-2 or TRBV6-3 with TRBJ2-1; TRBD2 aligns across 7 bases. The CDR3 loop spans 14 amino acids. The germline V gene has CDR1 MNHEY and CDR2 SVGEGT. V gave up 2 bases and J gave up 8 bases; unmatched junction bases: 6. CDR3 DNA sequence: TGTGCCAGCAGTTACCGACTAGCACTGGATGAGCAGTTCTTC. It is translated as CASSYRLALDEQFF.

The chain carries TRBV7-3 and TRBJ2-1; TRBD2 is a possible D gene (5 bases). CDR3 size: 15 residues. V dropped 2 bases and J dropped 6 bases, with 14 bases sitting between them. Germline CDR1 reads SGHTA; CDR2 reads FQGTGA. CDR3 loop: CASSLGPTTGNEQFF. The CDR3 DNA sequence: TGTGCCAGCAGCTTAGGGCCGACTACGGGCAATGAGCAGTTCTTC. The full variable domain, its missing parts supplied by reference TRBV7-3 and TRBJ2-1, is GAGVSQTPSNKVTEKGKYVELRCDPISGHTALYWYRQSLGQGPEFLIYFQGTGAADDSGLPNDRFFAVRPEGSVSTLKIQRTERGDSAVYLCASSLGPTTGNEQFFGPGTRLTVL.